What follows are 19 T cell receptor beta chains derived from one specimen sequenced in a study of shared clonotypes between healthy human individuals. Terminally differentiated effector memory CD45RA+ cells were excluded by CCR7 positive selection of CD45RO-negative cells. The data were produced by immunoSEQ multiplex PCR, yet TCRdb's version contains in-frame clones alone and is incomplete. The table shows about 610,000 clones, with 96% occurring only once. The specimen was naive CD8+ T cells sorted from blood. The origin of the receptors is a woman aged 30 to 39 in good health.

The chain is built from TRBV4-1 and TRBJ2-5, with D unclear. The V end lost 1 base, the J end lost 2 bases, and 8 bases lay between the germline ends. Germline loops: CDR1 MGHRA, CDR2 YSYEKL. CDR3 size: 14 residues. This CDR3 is CASSQVLVQETQYF. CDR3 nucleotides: TGCGCCAGCAGCCAAGTATTAGTACAAGAGACCCAGTACTTC.

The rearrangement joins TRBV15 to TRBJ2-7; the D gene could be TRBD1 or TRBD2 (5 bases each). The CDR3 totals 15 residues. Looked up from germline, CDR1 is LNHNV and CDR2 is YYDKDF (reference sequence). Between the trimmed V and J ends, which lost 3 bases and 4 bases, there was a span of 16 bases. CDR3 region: CATSSHPGPIYEQYF. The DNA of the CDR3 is TGTGCCACCAGCAGCCACCCGGGACCGATTTACGAGCAGTACTTC.

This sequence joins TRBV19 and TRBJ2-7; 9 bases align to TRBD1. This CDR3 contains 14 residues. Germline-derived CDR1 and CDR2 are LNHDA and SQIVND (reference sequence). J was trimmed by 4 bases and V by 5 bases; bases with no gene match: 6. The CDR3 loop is CASSPDRGGYEQYF. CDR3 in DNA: TGTGCCAGTAGTCCGGACAGGGGCGGGTACGAGCAGTACTTC. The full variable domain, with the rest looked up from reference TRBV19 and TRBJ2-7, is DGGITQSPKYLFRKEGQNVTLSCEQNLNHDAMYWYRQDPGQGLRLIYYSQIVNDFQKGDIAEGYSVSREKKESFPLTVTSAQKNPTAFYLCASSPDRGGYEQYFGPGTRLTVT.

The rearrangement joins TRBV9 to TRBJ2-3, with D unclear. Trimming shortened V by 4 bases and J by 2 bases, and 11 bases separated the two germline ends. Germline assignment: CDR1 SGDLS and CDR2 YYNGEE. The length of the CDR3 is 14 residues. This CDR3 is CASSSRHLTDTQYF. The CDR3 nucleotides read TGTGCCAGCAGCTCCAGACACCTCACAGATACGCAGTATTTT. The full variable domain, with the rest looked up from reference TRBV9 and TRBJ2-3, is DSGVTQTPKHLITATGQRVTLRCSPRSGDLSVYWYQQSLDQGLQFLIQYYNGEERAKGNILERFSAQQFPDLHSELNLSSLELGDSALYFCASSSRHLTDTQYFGPGTRLTVL.

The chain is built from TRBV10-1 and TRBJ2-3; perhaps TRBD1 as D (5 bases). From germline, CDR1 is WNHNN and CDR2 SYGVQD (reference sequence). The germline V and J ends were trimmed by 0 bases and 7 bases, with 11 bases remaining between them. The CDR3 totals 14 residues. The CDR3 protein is CASSESGAGNTQYF. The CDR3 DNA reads TGCGCCAGCAGTGAGTCAGGGGCCGGAAATACGCAGTATTTT.

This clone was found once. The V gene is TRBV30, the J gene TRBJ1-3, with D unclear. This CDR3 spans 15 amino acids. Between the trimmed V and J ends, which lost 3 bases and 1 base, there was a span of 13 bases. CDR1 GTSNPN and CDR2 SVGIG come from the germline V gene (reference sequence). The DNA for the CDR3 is TGTGCCTGGAGCCCTTCGATGGTTTCTGGAAACACCATATATTTT. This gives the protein CAWSPSMVSGNTIYF.

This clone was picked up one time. This chain's CDR3 is CATSRVGQTTEAFF. For the CDR3, the DNA is TGTGCCACCAGCAGAGTGGGACAAACCACTGAAGCTTTCTTT. The chain has TRBV15 and TRBJ1-1; TRBD1 is a possible D gene (6 bases). Germline loops: CDR1 LNHNV, CDR2 YYDKDF (reference sequence). Trimming left V 1 base short and J 4 bases short, with 10 bases between. The CDR3 has 14 amino acids.

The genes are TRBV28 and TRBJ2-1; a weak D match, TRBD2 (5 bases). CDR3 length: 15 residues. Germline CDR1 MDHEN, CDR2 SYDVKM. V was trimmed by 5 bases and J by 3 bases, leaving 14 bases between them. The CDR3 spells CASSLPSADYNEQFF. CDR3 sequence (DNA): TGTGCCAGCAGTCTCCCCTCAGCGGACTACAATGAGCAGTTCTTC.

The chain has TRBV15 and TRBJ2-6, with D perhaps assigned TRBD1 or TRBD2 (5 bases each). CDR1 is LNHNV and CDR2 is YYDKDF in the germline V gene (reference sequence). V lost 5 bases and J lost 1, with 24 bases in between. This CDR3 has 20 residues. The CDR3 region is CATSLSGTPTSYSGANVLTF. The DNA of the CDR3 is TGTGCCACCAGCTTATCCGGGACCCCAACCTCATATTCTGGGGCCAACGTCCTGACTTTC.

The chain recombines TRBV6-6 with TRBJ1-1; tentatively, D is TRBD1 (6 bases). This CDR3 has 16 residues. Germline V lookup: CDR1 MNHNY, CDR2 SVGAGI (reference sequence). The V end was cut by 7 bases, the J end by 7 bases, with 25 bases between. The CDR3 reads CASTKGGVYTTYEAFF. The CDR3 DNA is TGTGCCAGCACTAAGGGGGGAGTATACACGACTTATGAAGCTTTCTTT.

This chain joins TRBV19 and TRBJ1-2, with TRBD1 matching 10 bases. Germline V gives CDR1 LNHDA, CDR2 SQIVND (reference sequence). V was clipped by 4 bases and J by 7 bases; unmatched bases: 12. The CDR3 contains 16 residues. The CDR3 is CASSRQGAIPLSGYTF. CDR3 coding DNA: TGTGCCAGTAGTAGACAGGGGGCTATTCCTTTGTCTGGCTACACCTTC. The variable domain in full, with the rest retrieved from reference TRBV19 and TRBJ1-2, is DGGITQSPKYLFRKEGQNVTLSCEQNLNHDAMYWYRQDPGQGLRLIYYSQIVNDFQKGDIAEGYSVSREKKESFPLTVTSAQKNPTAFYLCASSRQGAIPLSGYTFGSGTRLTVV.

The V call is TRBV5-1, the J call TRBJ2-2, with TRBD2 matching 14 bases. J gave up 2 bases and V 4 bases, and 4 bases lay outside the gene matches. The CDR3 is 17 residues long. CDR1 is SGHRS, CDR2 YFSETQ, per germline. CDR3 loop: CASSLGTSGSNTGELFF. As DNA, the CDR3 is TGCGCCAGCAGCCTCGGGACTAGCGGGAGTAACACCGGGGAGCTGTTTTTT.

CDR3 protein: CASSSTDRTRTDTQYF. DNA for the CDR3: TGTGCCAGCAGCTCCACTGACAGGACCCGCACAGATACGCAGTATTTT. The chain combines TRBV7-9 with TRBJ2-3; perhaps TRBD1 as D (6 bases). Germline V CDR1 and CDR2: SEHNR, FQNEAQ (reference sequence). This CDR3 has 16 residues. Trimming took 4 bases from V and 1 from J, leaving 15 bases between them. Full variable domain (rest looked up from reference TRBV7-9 and TRBJ2-3): DTGVSQNPRHKITKRGQNVTFRCDPISEHNRLYWYRQTLGQGPEFLTYFQNEAQLEKSRLLSDRFSAERPKGSFSTLEIQRTEQGDSAMYLCASSSTDRTRTDTQYFGPGTRLTVL.

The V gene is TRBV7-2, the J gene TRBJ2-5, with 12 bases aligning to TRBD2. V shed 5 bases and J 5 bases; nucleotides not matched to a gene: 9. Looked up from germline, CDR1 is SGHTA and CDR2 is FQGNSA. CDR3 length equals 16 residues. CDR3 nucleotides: TGTGCCAGCAGCACCAACCTAGCGGGAGGGCCGGAGACCCAGTACTTC. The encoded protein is CASSTNLAGGPETQYF.

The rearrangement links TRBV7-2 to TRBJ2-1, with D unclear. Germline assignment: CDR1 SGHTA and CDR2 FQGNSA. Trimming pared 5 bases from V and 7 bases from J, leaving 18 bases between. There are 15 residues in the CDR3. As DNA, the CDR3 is TGTGCCAGCAGCACAATCGGGTTTTCAGTTAATGAGCAGTTCTTC. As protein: CASSTIGFSVNEQFF.

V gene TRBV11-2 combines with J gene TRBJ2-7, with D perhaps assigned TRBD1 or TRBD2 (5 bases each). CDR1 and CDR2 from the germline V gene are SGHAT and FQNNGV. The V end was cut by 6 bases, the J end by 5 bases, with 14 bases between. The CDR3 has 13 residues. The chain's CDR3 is CASSPAGADEQYF. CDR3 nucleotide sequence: TGTGCCAGCAGTCCCGCCGGGGCAGACGAGCAGTACTTC.

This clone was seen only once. This CDR3 reads CSVEDVGGSYEQYF. The CDR3 coding sequence is TGCAGCGTTGAGGACGTTGGGGGCTCCTACGAGCAGTACTTC. The chain employs TRBV29-1 and TRBJ2-7; D may be TRBD1 or TRBD2 (5 bases each). The CDR3 runs to 14 residues. In germline, CDR1 is SQVTM, CDR2 ANQGSEA. V was pared by 3 bases and J by 0 bases, with 12 bases between.

Written as DNA, the CDR3 is TGTGCCAGCAAGACGGCGACCGGGACAGGGGGCCACGAGCAGTACTTC. Its translation: CASKTATGTGGHEQYF. The V call is TRBV5-5, the J call TRBJ2-7; TRBD1 agrees at 12 bases. This CDR3 has 16 amino acids. Germline V gene lookup returns CDR1 SGHKS and CDR2 YYEKEE (reference sequence). Trimming removed 6 bases from V and 5 bases from J; junction bases left unmatched: 12.

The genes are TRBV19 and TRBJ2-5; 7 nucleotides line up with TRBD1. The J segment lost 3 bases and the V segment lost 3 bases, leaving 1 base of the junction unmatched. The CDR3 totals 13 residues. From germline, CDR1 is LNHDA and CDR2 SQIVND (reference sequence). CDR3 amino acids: CASSITGEETQYF. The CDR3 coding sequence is TGTGCCAGTAGTATCACAGGGGAAGAGACCCAGTACTTC.